This is a list of T cell receptor beta chains from one sample in a study of blood T cells in healthy people across ages. Each CDR3 protein is one row after TCRdb ran MiXCR on the 5' RACE reads. The sample carries some 1.5 million distinct CDR3 sequences, 40% to 45% recorded once. Sequencing input: blood. These receptors originate from a young woman in good health. CDR3s include the opening cysteine and the closing phenylalanine or tryptophan. Each record gives: V gene, clone size, J gene, D gene, CDR3 protein, CDR3 DNA. A D gene is named only where the DNA matches it firmly. Clone size is not always given. Where it is, it says once, few, many or a class for expanded clones.

v_call: TRBV7-2; clone_size: NA; j_call: TRBJ2-5; d_call: TRBD1; cdr3_aa: CASSFYLGQPQETQYF; cdr3_nt: TGTGCCAGCAGCTTTTACCTGGGACAGCCCCAAGAGACCCAGTACTTC
v_call: TRBV7-9; clone_size: few; j_call: TRBJ1-6; d_call: NA; cdr3_aa: CASSLERVRNSPLHF; cdr3_nt: TGTGCCAGCAGCTTAGAGAGGGTTCGGAATTCACCCCTCCACTTT
v_call: TRBV7-2; clone_size: NA; j_call: TRBJ2-5; d_call: TRBD2; cdr3_aa: CASSLDRLASTYNEQYF; cdr3_nt: TGTGCCAGCAGCTTAGACCGACTAGCGTCTACCTACAATGAGCAGTACTTC
v_call: TRBV13; clone_size: NA; j_call: TRBJ2-3; d_call: NA; cdr3_aa: CASSLPRGSSTDTQYF; cdr3_nt: TGTGCCAGCAGCTTACCCCGTGGCAGCTCCACAGATACGCAGTATTTT
v_call: TRBV15; clone_size: few; j_call: TRBJ2-7; d_call: NA; cdr3_aa: CATSLSGQYSYEQYF; cdr3_nt: TGTGCCACCAGCTTATCCGGACAGTACTCCTACGAGCAGTACTTC
v_call: TRBV7-9; clone_size: few; j_call: TRBJ1-6; d_call: NA; cdr3_aa: CASSLATGWDNSPLHF; cdr3_nt: TGTGCCAGCAGCTTAGCGACAGGTTGGGATAATTCACCCCTCCACTTT
v_call: TRBV12-3/TRBV12-4; clone_size: NA; j_call: TRBJ2-7; d_call: NA; cdr3_aa: CASSGPGQLYEQYF; cdr3_nt: TGTGCCAGCAGTGGCCCGGGACAACTTTACGAGCAGTACTTC
v_call: TRBV6-5; clone_size: NA; j_call: TRBJ2-5; d_call: NA; cdr3_aa: CASSYSPYQETQYF; cdr3_nt: TGTGCCAGCAGTTACAGTCCGTACCAAGAGACCCAGTACTTC
v_call: TRBV29-1; clone_size: NA; j_call: TRBJ2-5; d_call: TRBD2; cdr3_aa: CSAGLQSGTQYF; cdr3_nt: TGCAGCGCGGGACTACAAAGTGGGACCCAGTACTTC
v_call: TRBV29-1; clone_size: NA; j_call: TRBJ2-3; d_call: NA; cdr3_aa: CSVLGSHLTDTQYF; cdr3_nt: TGCAGCGTCCTCGGGAGCCATCTTACAGATACGCAGTATTTT
v_call: TRBV7-2; clone_size: few; j_call: TRBJ1-1; d_call: NA; cdr3_aa: CASSLASYSEAFF; cdr3_nt: TGTGCCAGCAGCTTAGCCTCGTACTCCGAAGCTTTCTTT
v_call: TRBV9; clone_size: NA; j_call: TRBJ2-1; d_call: NA; cdr3_aa: CASSPHPVAYNEQFF; cdr3_nt: TGTGCCAGCAGCCCCCACCCGGTAGCCTACAATGAGCAGTTCTTC
v_call: TRBV7-2; clone_size: few; j_call: TRBJ2-1; d_call: NA; cdr3_aa: CASSLSVPYNEQFF; cdr3_nt: TGTGCCAGCAGCTTAAGCGTTCCCTACAATGAGCAGTTCTTC
v_call: TRBV12-3/TRBV12-4; clone_size: few; j_call: TRBJ2-2; d_call: TRBD1; cdr3_aa: CASSLGQGAVTGELFF; cdr3_nt: TGTGCCAGCAGTTTGGGACAGGGGGCCGTCACCGGGGAGCTGTTTTTT
v_call: TRBV7-3; clone_size: NA; j_call: TRBJ2-5; d_call: NA; cdr3_aa: CASSSTYQETQYF; cdr3_nt: TGTGCCAGCAGCTCGACGTACCAAGAGACCCAGTACTTC
v_call: TRBV20-1; clone_size: NA; j_call: TRBJ2-3; d_call: NA; cdr3_aa: CSASKAAGADTQYF; cdr3_nt: TGCAGTGCTAGCAAAGCCGCAGGGGCGGATACGCAGTATTTT
v_call: TRBV9; clone_size: NA; j_call: TRBJ1-1; d_call: NA; cdr3_aa: CASSASGEIGAFF; cdr3_nt: TGTGCCAGCAGCGCTTCAGGGGAAATAGGGGCTTTCTTT
v_call: TRBV7-2; clone_size: few; j_call: TRBJ2-3; d_call: TRBD2; cdr3_aa: CASSLVSSSGSTRTDTQYF; cdr3_nt: TGTGCCAGCAGCTTAGTTTCATCCAGCGGGAGTACCCGCACAGATACGCAGTATTTT
v_call: TRBV6-2/TRBV6-3; clone_size: NA; j_call: TRBJ2-1; d_call: NA; cdr3_aa: CASSYGGKAGQFF; cdr3_nt: TGTGCCAGCAGTTACGGGGGGAAGGCGGGGCAGTTCTTC
v_call: TRBV7-2; clone_size: few; j_call: TRBJ2-4; d_call: TRBD1; cdr3_aa: CASSLAGQGYIQYF; cdr3_nt: TGTGCCAGCAGCTTAGCGGGACAGGGTTACATTCAGTACTTC
v_call: TRBV20-1; clone_size: NA; j_call: TRBJ2-7; d_call: TRBD2; cdr3_aa: CSARGGLAVLREQYF; cdr3_nt: TGCAGTGCTCGGGGGGGACTAGCCGTCTTACGCGAGCAGTACTTC
v_call: TRBV11-2; clone_size: NA; j_call: TRBJ2-7; d_call: NA; cdr3_aa: CASSLTEAYNEQYF; cdr3_nt: TGTGCCAGCAGCCTGACAGAGGCTTACAATGAGCAGTACTTC
v_call: TRBV6-4; clone_size: NA; j_call: TRBJ2-1; d_call: NA; cdr3_aa: CAPLGRRRDVDEQFF; cdr3_nt: TGTGCCCCCCTGGGAAGGAGAAGAGATGTGGATGAGCAGTTCTTC
v_call: TRBV7-9; clone_size: NA; j_call: TRBJ1-5; d_call: TRBD1; cdr3_aa: CASTRGTGVEQPQHF; cdr3_nt: TGTGCCTCGACCCGCGGGACAGGGGTTGAGCAGCCCCAGCATTTT
v_call: TRBV28; clone_size: NA; j_call: TRBJ1-2; d_call: TRBD1; cdr3_aa: CASNLLGTGEGGYTF; cdr3_nt: TGTGCCAGCAACCTTCTGGGGACAGGGGAAGGCGGCTACACCTTC
v_call: TRBV15; clone_size: NA; j_call: TRBJ2-1; d_call: TRBD2; cdr3_aa: CATSSEGKTSGSYYNEQFF; cdr3_nt: TGTGCCACCAGCTCCGAAGGGAAGACTAGCGGGTCTTACTACAATGAGCAGTTCTTC
v_call: TRBV10-3; clone_size: NA; j_call: TRBJ2-1; d_call: NA; cdr3_aa: CAISESVNEQFF; cdr3_nt: TGTGCCATCAGTGAGTCGGTGAATGAGCAGTTCTTC
v_call: TRBV7-9; clone_size: NA; j_call: TRBJ2-7; d_call: NA; cdr3_aa: CASSLEVQDEQYF; cdr3_nt: TGTGCCAGCAGCTTAGAGGTACAGGACGAGCAGTACTTC
v_call: TRBV20-1; clone_size: NA; j_call: TRBJ2-1; d_call: TRBD1; cdr3_aa: CSATPGTGAYNEQFF; cdr3_nt: TGCAGTGCTACCCCCGGGACAGGTGCCTACAATGAGCAGTTCTTC
v_call: TRBV29-1; clone_size: NA; j_call: TRBJ2-7; d_call: NA; cdr3_aa: CSVDGGELGEQYF; cdr3_nt: TGCAGCGTTGATGGAGGGGAGCTCGGCGAGCAGTACTTC
v_call: TRBV9; clone_size: NA; j_call: TRBJ2-7; d_call: NA; cdr3_aa: CASSEFGLGYNEQYF; cdr3_nt: TGTGCCAGCAGTGAGTTCGGGCTGGGTTACAATGAGCAGTACTTC
v_call: TRBV7-2; clone_size: NA; j_call: TRBJ2-4; d_call: TRBD1; cdr3_aa: CASSLIKTGIRNIQYF; cdr3_nt: TGTGCCAGCAGCTTAATAAAGACAGGGATTCGGAACATTCAGTACTTC
v_call: TRBV7-2; clone_size: few; j_call: TRBJ2-3; d_call: TRBD1; cdr3_aa: CASSATQGAGYTDTQYF; cdr3_nt: TGTGCCAGCAGCGCGACCCAGGGGGCAGGGTACACAGATACGCAGTATTTT
v_call: TRBV10-3; clone_size: few; j_call: TRBJ2-7; d_call: TRBD2; cdr3_aa: CAIKTSGSLYEQYF; cdr3_nt: TGTGCCATAAAGACTAGCGGGAGTCTCTACGAGCAGTACTTC
v_call: TRBV14; clone_size: NA; j_call: TRBJ2-1; d_call: NA; cdr3_aa: CASSQGRRDYNERYF; cdr3_nt: TGTGCCAGCAGCCAAGGTCGGAGAGACTACAATGAGCGGTACTTC
v_call: TRBV6-2/TRBV6-3; clone_size: NA; j_call: TRBJ1-2; d_call: NA; cdr3_aa: CASRTPGRVVGYTF; cdr3_nt: TGTGCCAGCAGAACACCGGGCAGGGTCGTTGGCTACACCTTC
v_call: TRBV6-5; clone_size: few; j_call: TRBJ2-1; d_call: NA; cdr3_aa: CASRGQRGRNEQFF; cdr3_nt: TGTGCCAGCAGGGGACAGCGGGGAAGGAATGAGCAGTTCTTC
v_call: TRBV6-2/TRBV6-3; clone_size: NA; j_call: TRBJ2-2; d_call: NA; cdr3_aa: CASSYVEELFF; cdr3_nt: TGTGCCAGCAGTTACGTAGAAGAGCTGTTTTTT
v_call: TRBV9; clone_size: NA; j_call: TRBJ2-1; d_call: NA; cdr3_aa: CAGRKGVANDEQFF; cdr3_nt: TGTGCCGGCAGGAAAGGGGTAGCAAACGATGAGCAGTTCTTC
v_call: TRBV5-1; clone_size: NA; j_call: TRBJ2-7; d_call: TRBD1; cdr3_aa: CASRPGTGNFYEQYF; cdr3_nt: TGCGCCAGCAGACCCGGGACAGGGAACTTCTACGAGCAGTACTTC
v_call: TRBV5-6; clone_size: once; j_call: TRBJ2-3; d_call: TRBD1; cdr3_aa: CASSNRGPSRRFTDTQYF; cdr3_nt: TGTGCCAGCAGCAACAGGGGGCCCTCACGAAGGTTTACAGATACGCAGTATTTT